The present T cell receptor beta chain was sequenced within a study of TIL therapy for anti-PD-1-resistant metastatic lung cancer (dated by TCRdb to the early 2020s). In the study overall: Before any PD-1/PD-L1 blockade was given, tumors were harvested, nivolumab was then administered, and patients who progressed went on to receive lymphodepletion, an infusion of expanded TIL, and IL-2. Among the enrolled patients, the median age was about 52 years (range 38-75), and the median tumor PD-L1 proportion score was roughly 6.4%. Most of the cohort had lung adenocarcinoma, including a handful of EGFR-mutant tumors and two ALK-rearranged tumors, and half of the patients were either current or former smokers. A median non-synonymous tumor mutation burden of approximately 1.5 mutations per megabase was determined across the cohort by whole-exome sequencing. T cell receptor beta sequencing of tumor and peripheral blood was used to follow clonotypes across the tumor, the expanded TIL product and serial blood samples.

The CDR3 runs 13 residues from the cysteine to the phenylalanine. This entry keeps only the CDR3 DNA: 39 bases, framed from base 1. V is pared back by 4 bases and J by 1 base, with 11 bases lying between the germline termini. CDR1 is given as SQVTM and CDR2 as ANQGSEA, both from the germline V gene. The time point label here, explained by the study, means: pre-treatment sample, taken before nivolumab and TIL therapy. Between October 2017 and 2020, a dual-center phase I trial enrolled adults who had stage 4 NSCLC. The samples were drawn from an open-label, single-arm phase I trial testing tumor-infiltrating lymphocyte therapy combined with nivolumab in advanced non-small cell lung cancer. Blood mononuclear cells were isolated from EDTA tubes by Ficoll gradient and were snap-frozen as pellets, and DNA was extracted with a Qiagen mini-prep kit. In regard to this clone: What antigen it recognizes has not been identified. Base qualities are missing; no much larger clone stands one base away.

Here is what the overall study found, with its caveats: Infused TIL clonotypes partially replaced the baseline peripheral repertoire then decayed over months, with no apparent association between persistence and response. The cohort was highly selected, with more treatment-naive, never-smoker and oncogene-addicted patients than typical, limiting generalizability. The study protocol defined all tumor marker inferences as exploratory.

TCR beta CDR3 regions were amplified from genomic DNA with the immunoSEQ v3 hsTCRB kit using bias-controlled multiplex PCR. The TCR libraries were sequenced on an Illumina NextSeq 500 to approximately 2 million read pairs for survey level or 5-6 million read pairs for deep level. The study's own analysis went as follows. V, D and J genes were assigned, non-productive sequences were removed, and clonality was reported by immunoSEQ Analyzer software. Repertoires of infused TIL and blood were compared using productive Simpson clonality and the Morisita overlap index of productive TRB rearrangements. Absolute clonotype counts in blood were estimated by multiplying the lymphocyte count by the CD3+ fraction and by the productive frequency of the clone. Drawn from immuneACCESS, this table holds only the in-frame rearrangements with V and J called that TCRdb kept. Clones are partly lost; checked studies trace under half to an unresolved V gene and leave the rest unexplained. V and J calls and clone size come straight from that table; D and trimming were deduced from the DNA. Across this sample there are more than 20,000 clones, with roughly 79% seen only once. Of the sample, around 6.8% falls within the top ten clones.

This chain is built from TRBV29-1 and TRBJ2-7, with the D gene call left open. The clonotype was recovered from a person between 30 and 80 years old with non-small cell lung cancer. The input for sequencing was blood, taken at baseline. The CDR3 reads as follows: CSVALAGSYEQYF. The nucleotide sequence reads TGCAGCGTTGCCCTGGCCGGATCCTACGAGCAGTACTTC.